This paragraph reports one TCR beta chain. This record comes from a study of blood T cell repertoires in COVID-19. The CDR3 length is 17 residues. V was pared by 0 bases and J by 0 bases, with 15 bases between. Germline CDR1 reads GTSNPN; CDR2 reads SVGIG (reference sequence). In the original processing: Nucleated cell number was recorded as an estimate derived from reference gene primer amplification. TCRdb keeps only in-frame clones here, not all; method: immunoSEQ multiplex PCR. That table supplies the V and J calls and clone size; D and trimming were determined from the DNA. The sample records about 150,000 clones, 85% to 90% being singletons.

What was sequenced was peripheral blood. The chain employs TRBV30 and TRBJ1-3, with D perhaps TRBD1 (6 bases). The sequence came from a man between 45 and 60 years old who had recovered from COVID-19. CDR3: CAWSVPRQDSSGNTIYF. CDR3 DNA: TGTGCCTGGAGTGTTCCCCGACAGGACTCCTCTGGAAACACCATATATTTT. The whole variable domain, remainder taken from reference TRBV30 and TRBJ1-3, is SQTIHQWPATLVQPVGSPLSLECTVEGTSNPNLYWYRQAAGRGLQLLFYSVGIGQISSEVPQNLSASRPQDRQFILSSKKLLLSDSGFYLCAWSVPRQDSSGNTIYFGEGSWLTVV.